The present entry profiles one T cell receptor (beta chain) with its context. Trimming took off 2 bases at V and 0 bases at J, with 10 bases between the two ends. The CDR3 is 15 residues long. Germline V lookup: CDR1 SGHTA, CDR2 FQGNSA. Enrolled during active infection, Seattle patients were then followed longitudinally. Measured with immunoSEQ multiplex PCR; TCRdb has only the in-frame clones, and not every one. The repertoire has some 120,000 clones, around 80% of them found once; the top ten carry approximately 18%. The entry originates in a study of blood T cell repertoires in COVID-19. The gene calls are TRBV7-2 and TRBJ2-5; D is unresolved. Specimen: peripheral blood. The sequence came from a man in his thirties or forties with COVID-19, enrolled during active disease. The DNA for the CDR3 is TGTGCCAGCAGCTTACAGGCGAGTTACCAAGAGACCCAGTACTTC. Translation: CASSLQASYQETQYF. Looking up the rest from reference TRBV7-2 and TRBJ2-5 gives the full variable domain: GAGVSQSPSNKVTEKGKDVELRCDPISGHTALYWYRQSLGQGLEFLIYFQGNSAPDKSGLPSDRFSAERTGGSVSTLTIQRTQQEDSAVYLCASSLQASYQETQYFGPGTRLLVL.